Presented here are 19 T cell receptor beta chains from one specimen sequenced in a study of T-cell memory formation after mild COVID-19. One entry per CDR3 protein results from TCRdb running MiXCR on the 5' RACE reads. The profile shows fewer than 400,000 distinct CDR3 sequences, 16% of them singletons. Sequenced sample: PBMCs or a T cell subset sorted from them (not recorded which). The origin of the receptors is a man aged 18-30 years who had mild COVID-19 (a few samples of this study predate the infection). Cell type and time point are not known.

Only one count was recorded for this clonotype. The V gene is TRBV6-1, the J gene TRBJ1-5; D is unresolved. V shed 2 bases and J shed 0 bases, with 11 bases lying between them. CDR3 length equals 16 residues. Germline V gives CDR1 MNHNS, CDR2 SASEGT. In nucleotides, the CDR3 is TGTGCCAGCAGTGAAAGATCTGCTTATAGCAATCAGCCCCAGCATTTT. Translation gives CASSERSAYSNQPQHF.

The sample holds a few counts of this clonotype. The V and J genes are TRBV4-3 and TRBJ2-2, with unresolved D. Germline V gene data show CDR1 as LGHNA and CDR2 as YSLEER. The ends were cut back, 1 base at V and 5 bases at J, with 11 bases in the middle. The CDR3 runs 15 residues. The chain's CDR3 is CASSQVSRSTGELFF. DNA for the CDR3: TGCGCCAGCAGCCAAGTTTCCAGGTCGACCGGGGAGCTGTTTTTT.

This clonotype was picked up many times. The V call is TRBV29-1, the J call TRBJ1-1; 9 bases map to TRBD1. The CDR3 is 17 residues long. The V gene's germline CDR1 is SQVTM and CDR2 ANQGSEA. With V trimmed by 4 bases and J by 2 bases, 14 bases remained unmatched. CDR3 DNA: TGCAGCGTTGGGGGAGCGTGGACAGGGGATTTTAACACTGAAGCTTTCTTT. It codes for CSVGGAWTGDFNTEAFF. Full variable domain (outside the CDR3, taken from reference TRBV29-1 and TRBJ1-1): SAVISQKPSRDICQRGTSLTIQCQVDSQVTMMFWYRQQPGQSLTLIATANQGSEATYESGFVIDKFPISRPNLTFSTLTVSNMSPEDSSIYLCSVGGAWTGDFNTEAFFGQGTRLTVV.

This clonotype was counted a few times. V usage is TRBV12-5 and J usage is TRBJ2-1, with TRBD2 matching over 12 bases. This CDR3 region has 19 residues. Germline CDR1 and CDR2: LGHNT and FRNRAP. V lost 3 bases, J lost 8 bases, and 17 bases stayed unmatched. The CDR3 spells CASGFWVHPPSGGDDEQFF. CDR3 bases: TGTGCTAGTGGTTTTTGGGTCCATCCCCCTAGCGGGGGGGACGATGAGCAGTTCTTC.

This chain uses TRBV27 with TRBJ1-1; possible D gene TRBD1, 6 bases. The V and J ends lost 5 bases and 5 bases respectively, with 15 bases between them. The CDR3 extends over 14 amino acids. Per germline, CDR1 MNHEY and CDR2 SMNVEV (reference sequence). CDR3 amino acids: CASSLQGRLTEAFF. In DNA form, the CDR3 reads TGTGCCAGCAGTCTACAGGGACGGTTGACTGAAGCTTTCTTT.

The chain is built from TRBV7-6 and TRBJ2-5; 9 nucleotides align to TRBD1. The trim removed 2 bases at V and 4 bases at J, leaving 8 bases unmatched. This CDR3 spans 16 amino acids. Germline-derived CDR1 and CDR2 are SGHVS and FNYEAQ. The CDR3 DNA is TGTGCCAGCAGCTTAAGGAGCGACAGGGGGGTAGAGACCCAGTACTTC. Translation: CASSLRSDRGVETQYF.

This clonotype was found a few times. This rearrangement joins TRBV7-2 to TRBJ2-7; a possible D gene is TRBD1 (7 bases). Trimming removed 5 bases from V and 1 base from J, with 12 bases in between. Per the germline V gene, CDR1 is SGHTA and CDR2 is FQGNSA. The CDR3 is made up of 14 amino acids. The chain's CDR3 is CASSKGAGSYEQYF. The CDR3 DNA is TGTGCCAGCAGCAAGGGGGCGGGGTCCTACGAGCAGTACTTC. Complete variable domain (other parts from reference TRBV7-2 and TRBJ2-7): GAGVSQSPSNKVTEKGKDVELRCDPISGHTALYWYRQSLGQGLEFLIYFQGNSAPDKSGLPSDRFSAERTGGSVSTLTIQRTQQEDSAVYLCASSKGAGSYEQYFGPGTRLTVT.

The chain carries TRBV25-1 and TRBJ1-2; 7 nucleotides line up with TRBD1. Germline V gene lookup returns CDR1 MGHDK and CDR2 SYGVNS. V shed 6 bases and J 5 bases; nucleotides not matched to a gene: 6. CDR3 length: 13 residues. The CDR3 loop is CASRGQSSYGYTF. The CDR3, as DNA: TGTGCCAGCAGGGGACAGAGCAGTTATGGCTACACCTTC.

V is TRBV5-1 and J is TRBJ2-2; possible D gene TRBD1, 6 bases. The CDR3 covers 17 residues. The ends were cut back, 3 bases at V and 0 bases at J, with 15 bases in the middle. Looked up from germline, CDR1 is SGHRS and CDR2 is YFSETQ. The CDR3 protein is CASSSLTDSSNTGELFF. As DNA, the CDR3 is TGCGCCAGCAGCTCGCTAACGGACAGCTCGAACACCGGGGAGCTGTTTTTT.

This clonotype was recorded a few times. The chain joins TRBV28 to TRBJ2-6; no definite D call. V lost 3 bases and J 0 bases, leaving 12 bases between the germline ends. Germline V gives CDR1 MDHEN, CDR2 SYDVKM. The CDR3 loop spans 17 amino acids. The CDR3 nucleotides are TGTGCCAGCAGTTTTCTTATTGTTAGCTCTGGGGCCAACGTCCTGACTTTC. Translation: CASSFLIVSSGANVLTF.

This chain connects TRBV12-3 or TRBV12-4 to TRBJ2-5, with 9 bases matching TRBD1. The CDR3 has 15 amino acids. V was pared by 8 bases and J by 2 bases, with 9 bases of the junction left unmatched. The CDR3 DNA reads as TGTGCCAGCCGATTAGGACAGGGGAAACAAGAGACCCAGTACTTC. It specifies CASRLGQGKQETQYF.

V usage is TRBV7-8 and J usage is TRBJ1-1, with D possibly matching TRBD1 (6 bases). Germline V CDR1 and CDR2: SGHVS, FQNEAQ. Deletions cut 6 bases from V and 1 base from J, with 12 bases between. The CDR3 is 14 residues long. Here the CDR3 reads CASRRGGANTEAFF. CDR3 DNA: TGTGCCAGCAGGCGTGGGGGGGCGAACACTGAAGCTTTCTTT. The complete variable domain, with remaining parts taken from reference TRBV7-8 and TRBJ1-1, reads GAGVSQSPRYKVAKRGQDVALRCDPISGHVSLFWYQQALGQGPEFLTYFQNEAQLDKSGLPSDRFFAERPEGSVSTLKIQRTQQEDSAVYLCASRRGGANTEAFFGQGTRLTVV.

This clonotype was found a few times. The V gene is TRBV4-1, the J gene TRBJ1-1, with D possibly being TRBD1 (6 bases). The V end was cut by 0 bases, the J end by 5 bases, with 10 bases between. Germline CDR1 reads MGHRA; CDR2 reads YSYEKL. This CDR3 is 14 amino acids long. Here the CDR3 DNA reads TGCGCCAGCAGCCAAGATCAGGGGTTAACTGAAGCTTTCTTT. Encoded protein: CASSQDQGLTEAFF.

This clonotype was counted between two and nine times. The J gene is TRBJ2-3, the V gene TRBV12-3 or TRBV12-4; 8 bases align to TRBD2. V shed 5 bases, J shed 1 base, and the junction held 8 bases outside the gene matches. The CDR3 covers 16 residues. CDR3 sequence reads: CASSLTSGGRTDTQYF. CDR3 nucleotide sequence: TGTGCCAGCAGTCTAACGAGCGGGGGTCGCACAGATACGCAGTATTTT.

This clonotype has more than one count but fewer than ten. The chain is built from TRBV6-2 or TRBV6-3 and TRBJ1-3; 8 positions agree with TRBD1. CDR3 length: 15 amino acids. J gave up 8 bases and V 2 bases, and 8 bases lay outside the gene matches. CDR1 and CDR2 (germline): MNHEY, SVGEGT. The CDR3 region is CASSYPGTGVHTIYF. The DNA of the CDR3 is TGTGCCAGCAGTTACCCCGGGACAGGCGTCCACACCATATATTTT.

There are a few counts of this clonotype. This rearrangement joins TRBV5-1 to TRBJ2-5; 9 bases align to TRBD1. Germline V lookup: CDR1 SGHRS, CDR2 YFSETQ. CDR3 size: 14 residues. Trimming cost V 1 base and J 5 bases; bases outside gene matches: 3. Here the CDR3 DNA reads TGCGCCAGCAGCTTGACGACAGGGGGGGAGACCCAGTACTTC. Encoded protein: CASSLTTGGETQYF.

The J gene is TRBJ2-5, the V gene TRBV6-5; 8 positions match TRBD2. Trimming removed 6 bases from V and 2 bases from J; junction bases left unmatched: 8. This CDR3 has 15 amino acids. Germline CDR1 and CDR2: MNHEY and SVGAGI. Here the CDR3 reads CASSPIAGQQETQYF. As DNA, the CDR3 is TGTGCCAGCAGCCCGATAGCGGGGCAACAAGAGACCCAGTACTTC.

The rearrangement links TRBV7-9 to TRBJ1-2; maybe TRBD1 (6 bases). In germline, CDR1 is SEHNR, CDR2 FQNEAQ (reference sequence). V was cut by 4 bases and J by 5 bases, with 17 bases left in between. This CDR3 is built from 15 residues. CDR3 DNA sequence: TGTGCCAGCAGCTCTATCCTACAGGGTTCTTATGGCTACACCTTC. Protein sequence: CASSSILQGSYGYTF.

The chain combines TRBV9 with TRBJ2-1; D is ambiguous. CDR1 is SGDLS, CDR2 YYNGEE, per germline. The CDR3 is 12 residues long. Trimming cost V 0 bases and J 9 bases, with 7 bases left between them. The DNA for the CDR3 is TGTGCCAGCAGCGTAGCGTTTAGTGAGCAGTTCTTC. Amino acids: CASSVAFSEQFF.